Listed here are 32 T cell receptor beta chains from one sample, sequenced in a study of cytomegalovirus exposure and HLA in healthy donors. The primer mix had 60 Vbeta and 13 Jbeta primers. Generated by immunoSEQ multiplex PCR, the TCRdb table keeps only in-frame clones and is missing some. The sample shows about 160,000 clones, roughly 81% of them seen only once. The sample consisted of PBMCs. These receptors were taken from a man between 18 and 29 years old in good health and CMV-seropositive.

The chain recombines TRBV10-3 with TRBJ2-3; the D is unclear. The CDR3 runs 15 residues. Germline CDR1 ENHRY, CDR2 SYGVKD. V lost 4 bases and J lost 0, with 11 bases in between. The DNA for the CDR3 is TGTGCCATCAGTGCTAACGAGGAAAGCACAGATACGCAGTATTTT. It translates to CAISANEESTDTQYF.

The chain employs TRBV4-1 and TRBJ2-3, with 13 bases that match TRBD2. The CDR3 is 17 amino acids. V lost 4 bases to trimming and J lost 4 bases; unmatched junction nucleotides: 8. The germline V gene encodes CDR1 MGHRA and CDR2 YSYEKL. CDR3: CASSLTELAGGSDTQYF. The CDR3 DNA reads TGCGCCAGCAGCCTCACAGAACTAGCGGGGGGGTCAGATACGCAGTATTTT.

Worth noting for this clone: The junction does not match germline at one end; this may be a read error. The V call is TRBV6-4, the J call TRBJ2-3; 11 nucleotides match TRBD2. This CDR3 has 15 residues. Germline loops: CDR1 MRHNA, CDR2 SNTAGT. In DNA, the CDR3 is TGTGCCAGCAGCGGATCTAGCGGGGGGACAGATACGCGGTATTTT. Protein sequence: CASSGSSGGTDTRYF.

This chain links TRBV5-4 with TRBJ2-7; D may be TRBD1 (6 bases). V lost 4 bases and J 0 bases, leaving 14 bases between the germline ends. This CDR3 spans 15 amino acids. Germline CDR1 reads SGHNT; CDR2 reads YYREEE (reference sequence). The CDR3 bases are TGTGCCAGCAGCCAAGACAGGTTTAGCTCCTACGAGCAGTACTTC. The encoded protein is CASSQDRFSSYEQYF.

This chain connects TRBV4-1 to TRBJ1-2; TRBD1 is a possible D gene (5 bases). The CDR3 consists of 15 residues. V lost 0 bases and J 5 bases, leaving 13 bases between the germline ends. Germline V gene data show CDR1 as MGHRA and CDR2 as YSYEKL. In nucleotides, the CDR3 is TGCGCCAGCAGCCAAGAGTGGGGCTCTATTTATGGCTACACCTTC. Protein product: CASSQEWGSIYGYTF.

The CDR3 loop is CASSQLITGELFF. Here the CDR3 DNA reads TGTGCCAGCAGCCAACTAATAACCGGGGAGCTGTTTTTT. This chain links TRBV14 with TRBJ2-2, with D unresolved. Germline V CDR1 and CDR2: SGHDN, FVKESK. The CDR3 spans 13 residues. V was trimmed by 2 bases and J by 5 bases, leaving 6 bases between them.

The chain employs TRBV9 and TRBJ1-3; 7 nucleotides agree with TRBD1. The V gene end was trimmed by 3 bases and the J gene end by 7 bases; junction bases not matched to a gene: 7. The CDR3 covers 14 residues. The V gene's germline CDR1 is SGDLS and CDR2 YYNGEE. The CDR3 DNA sequence: TGTGCCAGCAGCGAGGGACAGTGGGCTAACACCATATATTTT. This translates into CASSEGQWANTIYF.

The rearrangement joins TRBV5-1 to TRBJ2-6; D not resolved. V was trimmed by 3 bases and J by 0 bases, leaving 4 bases between them. The germline CDR1 and CDR2 sequences are SGHRS and YFSETQ. This CDR3 is 14 amino acids long. CDR3 region: CASSSGSGANVLTF. The DNA of the CDR3 is TGCGCCAGCAGCTCAGGCTCTGGGGCCAACGTCCTGACTTTC.

The rearrangement joins TRBV9 to TRBJ2-2; 10 bases align to TRBD2. Germline loops: CDR1 SGDLS, CDR2 YYNGEE. The V gene end was trimmed by 3 bases and the J gene end by 2 bases; junction bases not matched to a gene: 10. This CDR3 contains 18 residues. The CDR3 DNA reads TGTGCCAGCAGCGCCGGTCTAGCGGGGGCCTCTAACACCGGGGAGCTGTTTTTT. It is translated as CASSAGLAGASNTGELFF.

The V call is TRBV5-4, the J call TRBJ2-5, with TRBD2 matching 9 bases. Matching the DNA end better, TRBJ2-7 makes the J call doubtful. The germline V gene has CDR1 SGHNT and CDR2 YYREEE (reference sequence). The CDR3 runs to 15 residues. CDR3 loop: CASSLAGTSIDEQYF. CDR3 sequence (DNA): TGTGCCAGCAGCTTGGCTGGGACTAGCATCGACGAGCAGTACTTC.

The chain recombines TRBV5-1 with TRBJ1-2; 10 nucleotides match TRBD1. CDR3 length equals 16 residues. V lost 7 bases to trimming and J lost 0 bases; unmatched junction nucleotides: 9. Germline V gene lookup returns CDR1 SGHRS and CDR2 YFSETQ. The CDR3 bases are TGCGCCAGCGGCCCCAGACAGGGGGCCGCTAACTATGGCTACACCTTC. This sequence encodes CASGPRQGAANYGYTF.

The chain links TRBV5-6 to TRBJ1-2, with a tentative D call TRBD1 (6 bases). V dropped 4 bases and J dropped 7 bases, with 11 bases sitting between them. CDR3 length: 12 amino acids. Germline V gives CDR1 SGHDT, CDR2 YYEEEE. CDR3 residues: CASSRTVGGYTF. The CDR3 DNA is TGTGCCAGCAGCCGGACAGTGGGTGGCTACACCTTC.

This chain links TRBV5-1 with TRBJ2-3, with 13 bases that match TRBD2. The germline V gene encodes CDR1 SGHRS and CDR2 YFSETQ. This CDR3 region has 17 residues. V lost 0 bases, J lost 3 bases, and 4 bases stayed unmatched. The CDR3 DNA is TGCGCCAGCAGCTTGGTACCGGGACTAGCGGGAACAGATACGCAGTATTTT. It specifies CASSLVPGLAGTDTQYF.

The chain uses TRBV30 and TRBJ1-2; the match to TRBD1 covers 9 bases. Per germline, CDR1 GTSNPN and CDR2 SVGIG (reference sequence). The CDR3 totals 16 residues. Trimming at V came to 2 bases and at J to 3 bases, leaving 10 bases not matched to a gene. CDR3 sequence: CAWSPGQGWGDYGYTF. The CDR3 DNA reads TGTGCCTGGAGTCCGGGACAGGGTTGGGGTGACTATGGCTACACCTTC.

This chain joins TRBV5-6 and TRBJ1-2, with D possibly being TRBD1 (5 bases). The CDR3 spans 14 residues. V lost 2 bases, J lost 2 bases, and 10 bases lay in between. CDR1 SGHDT and CDR2 YYEEEE come from the germline V gene. DNA for the CDR3: TGTGCCAGCAGCTTTGGAGGGGAAAACTATGGCTACACCTTC. This encodes CASSFGGENYGYTF.

This clone was seen a single time. V is TRBV6-5 and J is TRBJ1-2, with TRBD1 as a possible D gene (6 bases). Per germline, CDR1 MNHEY and CDR2 SVGAGI. The V and J ends lost 2 bases and 8 bases respectively, with 12 bases between them. The CDR3 covers 13 residues. CDR3 nucleotide sequence: TGTGCCAGCAGTTACGGGGGGGCTCAAGGCTACACCTTC. The encoded protein is CASSYGGAQGYTF.

The chain employs TRBV7-2 and TRBJ1-1; D gene ambiguous. The CDR3 loop spans 14 amino acids. Per the germline V gene, CDR1 is SGHTA and CDR2 is FQGNSA. Trimming removed 1 base at V and 1 base at J, with 7 bases between. The CDR3 reads CASSLDRWNTEAFF. The CDR3, as DNA: TGTGCCAGCAGCTTAGACCGGTGGAACACTGAAGCTTTCTTT.

The chain joins TRBV9 to TRBJ1-2; 8 nucleotides agree with TRBD1. CDR1 is SGDLS and CDR2 is YYNGEE in the germline V gene. This CDR3 comprises 13 residues. V dropped 0 bases and J dropped 6; count of bases not matched to a gene: 1. Written as DNA, the CDR3 is TGTGCCAGCAGCGTAGAGGACAGGGATGGCTACACCTTC. Translating it yields CASSVEDRDGYTF. The whole variable domain, remainder taken from reference TRBV9 and TRBJ1-2, is DSGVTQTPKHLITATGQRVTLRCSPRSGDLSVYWYQQSLDQGLQFLIQYYNGEERAKGNILERFSAQQFPDLHSELNLSSLELGDSALYFCASSVEDRDGYTFGSGTRLTVV.

This chain joins TRBV6-1 and TRBJ1-5; 7 bases line up with TRBD1. V shed 9 bases, J shed 6 bases, and the junction held 14 bases outside the gene matches. The germline gives CDR1 MNHNS, CDR2 SASEGT. The CDR3 runs 15 residues. The CDR3 loop reads CASAPETGPGQPQHF. The CDR3 DNA sequence: TGTGCCAGTGCGCCCGAGACAGGGCCCGGTCAGCCCCAGCATTTT.

V and J are TRBV7-6 and TRBJ1-2; weak D call: TRBD1 (5 bases). This CDR3 is built from 15 residues. Germline values: CDR1 SGHVS, CDR2 FNYEAQ. Trimming cost V 3 bases and J 3 bases, with 14 bases left between them. In DNA form, the CDR3 reads TGTGCCAGCAGCTTCGGGGTCGGGGGTGACTATGGCTACACCTTC. Residues: CASSFGVGGDYGYTF.

The chain carries TRBV27 and TRBJ1-2, with a weak D call TRBD1 (5 bases). Trimming shortened V by 6 bases and J by 2 bases, and 13 bases separated the two germline ends. The germline V gene has CDR1 MNHEY and CDR2 SMNVEV (reference sequence). There are 14 residues in the CDR3. CDR3 sequence (DNA): TGTGCCAGCAGGACCACCGGGGGGAACTATGGCTACACCTTC. Translated, it gives CASRTTGGNYGYTF.

V gene TRBV18 combines with J gene TRBJ1-3; no clear D gene. Germline CDR1 and CDR2: KGHSH and LQKENI. The CDR3 is 14 residues long. V was shortened by 2 bases and J by 4 bases, with 9 bases between the two germline ends. For the CDR3, the DNA is TGTGCCAGCTCACCAGAGGGTATGGGAAACACCATATATTTT. The encoded protein is CASSPEGMGNTIYF.

The chain joins TRBV6-6 to TRBJ2-1; D is uncertain. The CDR3 runs to 14 residues. The germline gives CDR1 MNHNY, CDR2 SVGAGI (reference sequence). Trimming removed 3 bases from V and 0 bases from J, with 6 bases in between. CDR3 nucleotide sequence: TGTGCCAGCAGTTATCCGGGCTCCTACAATGAGCAGTTCTTC. This translates into CASSYPGSYNEQFF.

The genes are TRBV7-2 and TRBJ1-5; 9 bases are a match to TRBD1. The germline gives CDR1 SGHTA, CDR2 FQGNSA. This CDR3 region has 17 residues. With 0 bases clipped from V and 4 bases from J, the junction kept 7 bases outside the gene matches. CDR3 bases: TGTGCCAGCAGCTTAGCCCCCGGGACAGGGATTAATCAGCCCCAGCATTTT. Translating it yields CASSLAPGTGINQPQHF.

The V call is TRBV27, the J call TRBJ2-3; D perhaps matches TRBD2 (7 bases). Germline assignment: CDR1 MNHEY and CDR2 SMNVEV (reference sequence). The length of the CDR3 is 15 residues. V lost 3 bases to trimming and J lost 4 bases, with 14 bases between them. CDR3 sequence: CASSFGQGRADTQYF. The CDR3 region has the DNA TGTGCCAGCAGTTTTGGGCAGGGGAGGGCAGATACGCAGTATTTT.

This chain connects TRBV7-8 to TRBJ2-7; D ambiguous. Trimming took 1 base from V and 4 from J, leaving 8 bases between them. Germline V CDR1 and CDR2: SGHVS, FQNEAQ. The CDR3 totals 13 residues. The CDR3 DNA is TGTGCCAGCAGCTTAGATGCGAGTTACGAGCAGTACTTC. This codes for CASSLDASYEQYF.

The chain uses TRBV14 and TRBJ1-1; perhaps TRBD1 as D (5 bases). This CDR3 is built from 14 residues. Per the germline V gene, CDR1 is SGHDN and CDR2 is FVKESK. Trimming removed 6 bases at V and 4 bases at J, with 15 bases between. CDR3 region: CASRHPGLGTEAFF. The DNA for the CDR3 is TGTGCCAGCAGGCATCCAGGGTTGGGCACTGAAGCTTTCTTT.

This clone showed up just once. The chain uses TRBV27 and TRBJ1-5, with D perhaps TRBD1 (5 bases). Trimming cost V 4 bases and J 4 bases, with 14 bases left between them. This CDR3 contains 15 residues. Germline V lookup: CDR1 MNHEY, CDR2 SMNVEV (reference sequence). The CDR3 nucleotides are TGTGCCAGCAGTTCGGGCGCAGGGCGGAATCAGCCCCAGCATTTT. The encoded protein is CASSSGAGRNQPQHF.

The V and J genes are TRBV4-3 and TRBJ1-2; no clear D. Per germline, CDR1 LGHNA and CDR2 YSLEER. V lost 2 bases to trimming and J lost 4 bases, with 17 bases between them. The CDR3 runs 16 residues. CDR3 amino acids: CASSQRRLKTLYGYTF. CDR3 nucleotide sequence: TGCGCCAGCAGCCAAAGGCGATTAAAGACTCTCTATGGCTACACCTTC.

The gene calls are TRBV11-2 and TRBJ2-7, with D perhaps TRBD1 (5 bases). Germline CDR1 SGHAT, CDR2 FQNNGV. CDR3 length: 14 residues. Trimming shortened V by 2 bases and J by 4 bases, and 12 bases separated the two germline ends. The CDR3 coding sequence is TGTGCCAGCAGCTTAAGGCAGGGCCGGTACGAGCAGTACTTC. Translating it yields CASSLRQGRYEQYF.

The V call is TRBV12-5, the J call TRBJ1-2; D gene unclear. Trimming took off 1 base at V and 5 bases at J, with 17 bases between the two ends. CDR1 LGHNT and CDR2 FRNRAP come from the germline V gene. This CDR3 has 16 amino acids. The CDR3 region is CASGLDSGLPLYGYTF. In nucleotides, the CDR3 is TGTGCTAGTGGTTTGGACTCCGGGTTACCACTTTATGGCTACACCTTC.

This clone was seen only once. V gene TRBV4-2 combines with J gene TRBJ1-4, with D uncertain. Trimming left V 0 bases short and J 3 bases short, with 5 bases between. The CDR3 sequence is 14 residues long. The germline CDR1 and CDR2 sequences are LGHNA and YNFKEQ. The CDR3, as DNA: TGTGCCAGCAGCCAAGAGAGGTCTAATGAAAAACTGTTTTTT. This codes for CASSQERSNEKLFF.